This paragraph reports one T cell receptor (beta chain). The method was immunoSEQ multiplex PCR; TCRdb's version includes in-frame clones alone and lacks a portion of them. The sample lists roughly 160,000 clones, around 67% occurring once. These data originate in a study of blood T cell repertoires in COVID-19. Study information: Researchers got acute and convalescent COVID-19 samples from the United States, Italy and Spain.

The sample taken for sequencing was peripheral blood. The sequence derives from a woman aged 80 or older with acute or convalescent COVID-19.

The CDR3 region is CASSRGERLTQYF. The CDR3 coding sequence is TGTGCCAGCAGCCGGGGGGAGAGGCTTACGCAGTATTTT. J is TRBJ2-3 and V is TRBV4-2, with D perhaps TRBD2 (6 bases). The germline V and J ends were trimmed by 4 bases and 8 bases, with 13 bases remaining between them. The CDR3 has 13 residues. Per the germline V gene, CDR1 is LGHNA and CDR2 is YNFKEQ.